These T cell receptor beta chains were read from a single sample in a study of early T cells in non-severe SARS-CoV-2 infection. TCRdb recomputed calls from the 5' RACE reads with MiXCR, one row per CDR3 protein. The sample has about 39,000 distinct CDR3 sequences, about 4% seen once; the top ten hold approximately 3%. Sequences were obtained from whole blood. The source is an adult who was a healthcare worker with PCR-confirmed SARS-CoV-2 infection or an uninfected control (not recorded which). Each CDR3 is given with its conserved first and last residue. The order of the fields is D gene, clone size, J gene, V gene, CDR3 protein, CDR3 DNA. A D gene is named only where the DNA matches it firmly. Clone size, where shown, is once, few, many, or a class for clones that have expanded.

d_call: TRBD1
clone_size: many
j_call: TRBJ1-1
v_call: TRBV10-3
cdr3_aa: CAISEETGGASNTEAFF
cdr3_nt: TGTGCCATCAGTGAGGAAACAGGGGGAGCTTCGAACACTGAAGCTTTCTTT

d_call: -
clone_size: -
j_call: TRBJ2-1
v_call: TRBV7-9
cdr3_aa: CASSPTLRDYNEQFF
cdr3_nt: TGTGCCAGCAGCCCAACGCTCCGGGACTACAATGAGCAGTTCTTC

d_call: TRBD1
clone_size: many
j_call: TRBJ2-3
v_call: TRBV20-1
cdr3_aa: CSALDRGATDTQYF
cdr3_nt: TGCAGTGCCTTAGACAGGGGGGCCACAGATACGCAGTATTTT

d_call: -
clone_size: many
j_call: TRBJ1-4
v_call: TRBV20-1
cdr3_aa: CSARGATGRDEKLFF
cdr3_nt: TGCAGTGCTAGAGGTGCTACAGGGAGGGATGAAAAACTGTTTTTT

d_call: TRBD1
clone_size: many
j_call: TRBJ2-7
v_call: TRBV19
cdr3_aa: CASSKDRAYREQYF
cdr3_nt: TGTGCCAGTAGTAAAGACAGGGCCTATCGCGAGCAGTACTTC

d_call: -
clone_size: few
j_call: TRBJ2-1
v_call: TRBV19
cdr3_aa: CASSIGGPYNEQFF
cdr3_nt: TGTGCCAGTAGTATCGGGGGACCCTACAATGAGCAGTTCTTC

d_call: -
clone_size: many
j_call: TRBJ1-3
v_call: TRBV7-2
cdr3_aa: CASSPTWAAEPSGNTIYF
cdr3_nt: TGTGCCAGCAGCCCGACCTGGGCAGCGGAACCCTCTGGAAACACCATATATTTT

d_call: -
clone_size: many
j_call: TRBJ2-3
v_call: TRBV30
cdr3_aa: CAWSSGVRTDTQYF
cdr3_nt: TGTGCCTGGAGTTCAGGGGTCCGCACAGATACGCAGTATTTT

d_call: -
clone_size: many
j_call: TRBJ2-5
v_call: TRBV4-1
cdr3_aa: CASSQGANQETQYF
cdr3_nt: TGCGCCAGCAGCCAAGGGGCCAACCAAGAGACCCAGTACTTC

d_call: -
clone_size: few
j_call: TRBJ2-5
v_call: TRBV5-4
cdr3_aa: CASSRDPRGETQYF
cdr3_nt: TGTGCCAGCAGCCGGGACCCCCGGGGGGAGACCCAGTACTTC

d_call: -
clone_size: many
j_call: TRBJ2-7
v_call: TRBV12-3/TRBV12-4
cdr3_aa: CASSFSLASYEQYF
cdr3_nt: TGTGCCAGCAGTTTTAGTCTAGCTTCTTACGAGCAGTACTTC

d_call: -
clone_size: -
j_call: TRBJ2-3
v_call: TRBV2
cdr3_aa: CASSPPSSTFDTQYF
cdr3_nt: TGTGCCAGCAGTCCCCCATCCAGTACCTTCGATACGCAGTATTTT

d_call: -
clone_size: many
j_call: TRBJ1-1
v_call: TRBV7-2
cdr3_aa: CASRTTSRVDGTEAFF
cdr3_nt: TGTGCCAGCAGGACAACGAGCAGGGTCGACGGCACTGAAGCTTTCTTT

d_call: -
clone_size: few
j_call: TRBJ2-3
v_call: TRBV5-1
cdr3_aa: CASSPPGSTDTQYF
cdr3_nt: TGCGCCAGCAGCCCGCCGGGGAGCACAGATACGCAGTATTTT

d_call: -
clone_size: many
j_call: TRBJ2-1
v_call: TRBV11-2
cdr3_aa: CASSLVLGGGQFF
cdr3_nt: TGTGCCAGCAGCTTAGTCTTGGGGGGAGGGCAGTTCTTC

d_call: TRBD2
clone_size: many
j_call: TRBJ2-1
v_call: TRBV10-3
cdr3_aa: CAISAGTSGPSSYNEQFF
cdr3_nt: TGTGCCATCAGCGCCGGGACTAGCGGGCCGAGCTCCTACAATGAGCAGTTCTTC

d_call: TRBD1
clone_size: few
j_call: TRBJ2-1
v_call: TRBV27
cdr3_aa: CASSPWTGSNNEQFF
cdr3_nt: TGTGCCAGCAGTCCCTGGACAGGGTCAAACAATGAGCAGTTCTTC

d_call: -
clone_size: many
j_call: TRBJ2-7
v_call: TRBV10-3
cdr3_aa: CAIGGTTTSYEQYF
cdr3_nt: TGTGCCATCGGCGGGACAACTACCTCCTACGAGCAGTACTTC

d_call: -
clone_size: -
j_call: TRBJ2-5
v_call: TRBV7-8
cdr3_aa: CASSSLNYGETQYF
cdr3_nt: TGTGCCAGCAGCTCACTCAACTATGGAGAGACCCAGTACTTC

d_call: TRBD1
clone_size: many
j_call: TRBJ2-7
v_call: TRBV11-3
cdr3_aa: CASSLPGTGVLDEQYF
cdr3_nt: TGTGCCAGCAGCTTACCCGGGACAGGGGTTTTAGACGAGCAGTACTTC

d_call: TRBD2
clone_size: few
j_call: TRBJ2-1
v_call: TRBV7-9
cdr3_aa: CASSNGRASYNEQFF
cdr3_nt: TGTGCCAGCAGCAACGGGAGGGCCTCTTACAATGAGCAGTTCTTC

d_call: -
clone_size: -
j_call: TRBJ2-7
v_call: TRBV5-4
cdr3_aa: CASSSRTGWHEQYF
cdr3_nt: TGTGCCAGCAGCTCCCGGACGGGGTGGCACGAGCAGTACTTC

d_call: -
clone_size: -
j_call: TRBJ2-7
v_call: TRBV3-1
cdr3_aa: CASSGGVYEQYF
cdr3_nt: TGTGCCAGCAGCGGGGGAGTCTACGAGCAGTACTTC

d_call: -
clone_size: many
j_call: TRBJ2-5
v_call: TRBV3-1
cdr3_aa: CASSQMAQETQYF
cdr3_nt: TGTGCCAGCAGCCAAATGGCCCAAGAGACCCAGTACTTC

d_call: -
clone_size: -
j_call: TRBJ2-1
v_call: TRBV6-6
cdr3_aa: CASSYSDEQFF
cdr3_nt: TGTGCCAGCAGTTACTCCGATGAGCAGTTCTTC

d_call: TRBD2
clone_size: many
j_call: TRBJ2-5
v_call: TRBV6-1
cdr3_aa: CASRFSGAQETQYF
cdr3_nt: TGTGCCAGCAGGTTTAGCGGGGCTCAAGAGACCCAGTACTTC

d_call: TRBD1
clone_size: -
j_call: TRBJ1-3
v_call: TRBV5-4
cdr3_aa: CASSPDRDGNTIYF
cdr3_nt: TGTGCCAGCAGCCCGGACAGGGACGGAAACACCATATATTTT

d_call: -
clone_size: many
j_call: TRBJ2-7
v_call: TRBV12-3/TRBV12-4
cdr3_aa: CASSSGGGVGEQYF
cdr3_nt: TGTGCCAGCAGTTCCGGGGGCGGGGTGGGAGAGCAGTACTTC

d_call: -
clone_size: many
j_call: TRBJ1-6
v_call: TRBV28
cdr3_aa: CASSLPQLGSYNSPLHF
cdr3_nt: TGTGCCAGCAGTTTGCCGCAGCTAGGCTCCTATAATTCACCCCTCCACTTT

d_call: -
clone_size: many
j_call: TRBJ1-4
v_call: TRBV7-9
cdr3_aa: CASSRRDGEKLFF
cdr3_nt: TGTGCCAGCAGCCGCCGGGACGGCGAAAAACTGTTTTTT

d_call: -
clone_size: many
j_call: TRBJ2-5
v_call: TRBV3-1
cdr3_aa: CASSQNPTGETQYF
cdr3_nt: TGTGCCAGCAGCCAGAACCCAACTGGAGAGACCCAGTACTTC

d_call: -
clone_size: many
j_call: TRBJ1-6
v_call: TRBV11-2
cdr3_aa: CASSPMGVNSPLHF
cdr3_nt: TGTGCCAGCAGCCCCATGGGGGTTAATTCACCCCTCCACTTT

d_call: -
clone_size: -
j_call: TRBJ1-1
v_call: TRBV18
cdr3_aa: CASSPDTMNTEAFF
cdr3_nt: TGTGCCAGCTCACCCGACACGATGAACACTGAAGCTTTCTTT

d_call: -
clone_size: many
j_call: TRBJ2-5
v_call: TRBV6-6
cdr3_aa: CASQPRQLQETQYF
cdr3_nt: TGTGCCAGCCAACCTCGACAGCTCCAAGAGACCCAGTACTTC

d_call: -
clone_size: many
j_call: TRBJ1-5
v_call: TRBV12-3/TRBV12-4
cdr3_aa: CASTLVGIHQPQHF
cdr3_nt: TGTGCCAGCACCCTAGTGGGGATTCATCAGCCCCAGCATTTT